This entry features one T cell receptor beta chain sequence. As yet, its antigen is unknown. V lost 1 base and J 14 bases, leaving 14 bases between the germline ends. The CDR3 sequence is 12 residues long. Germline CDR1 is MGHDK and CDR2 is SYGVNS. Amplification used 60 Vbeta primers and 13 Jbeta primers. Method: immunoSEQ multiplex PCR; TCRdb's copy keeps in-frame clones and lacks some. The data show some 140,000 clones, with 70% to 80% seen just once and 7.5% to 9% held by the top ten. The data originate from a study of cytomegalovirus exposure and HLA in healthy donors. Points from the study as a whole: Highly shared variants forming one cluster were likely a sequencing artifact. Testing in vitro showed a few CMV-associated chains specific for CMV antigens. According to a later analysis, most TCR beta chains associated with CMV appeared HLA-restricted. Later on, an analysis found that several of the most significant clusters appeared to be linked to common viral pathogens, which included parvovirus B19.

The chain joins TRBV25-1 to TRBJ1-2, with D perhaps TRBD1 (5 bases). Sequencing was performed on PBMCs. This clonotype originated in a man aged 25-45 years in good health and CMV-seropositive. The CDR3 reads CASSEWGGTNTF. CDR3 bases: TGTGCCAGCAGTGAATGGGGGGGGACGAATACCTTC.